Given below is one T cell receptor beta chain in context. The target of this receptor is not known. No base quality values were provided; no much bigger clone lies one nucleotide off. A FACSAria II was used to sort memory CD4+ T cells, defined as single viable CD3+CD4+CD8-CD45RO+ cells. To determine CMV serostatus, a Roche Elecsys assay was used that detects serum IgG against CMV pp150, pp28, p38 and p52. Once the samples were thawed, total CD4+ T cells were enriched through positive selection using CD4 magnetic microbeads. Samples originated from another study that specifically interrogated the CD4+ T cell memory repertoire. Peripheral blood mononuclear cells were isolated and cryopreserved according to standard operating procedures, and serum was stored at -80 degrees C. The staining relied on CD3-PerCP (BW264/56), CD4-APC (RPA-T4), CD45RO-PE (UCHT1) and CD8-Pacific Orange (3B5) antibodies, and Sytox blue was used to exclude non-viable cells.

The data were obtained in a study of memory CD4+ T cells and cytomegalovirus serostatus (dated by TCRdb to the late 2010s). At the level of the whole study: The cohort comprised 33 healthy Belgian adults, 9 CMV seropositive and some 25 CMV seronegative. The study sequenced CD4+ memory TCRbeta repertoires of a Belgian cohort with known cytomegalovirus serostatus to replicate a published TCR-based CMV serostatus classifier. What the authors observed across the whole study: CMV serostatus prediction reached a median bootstrapped AUC of about 0.94 with the original framework and just under 0.92 with a US-trained random forest. Unlike the original study, which covered naive and memory CD4+ and CD8+ populations, the Belgian study sequenced only CD4+CD45RO+ memory cells. On the Belgian cohort, the classifier based on the original framework reached a median bootstrapped AUC of 0.95, with a 95% CI of 0.76-1.00. The results were read as suggesting that the CMV-associated TCR signature is, for the most part, present in the CD4+ memory repertoire. Of over 150 previously reported CMV-associated TCRbeta sequences, approximately 70 appeared in the CD4+ memory repertoires, each in one to five individuals.

According to the germline V gene, CDR1 reads KGHSH and CDR2 reads LQKENI. Trimmed from V: 4 bases; trimmed from J: 3 bases; junction bases lacking a gene match: 4. The CDR3, cysteine through phenylalanine, is 14 amino acids long. The sequence is cut down to CDR3 DNA, 42 bases in frame from base 1. Genomic DNA was extracted from sorted cells with the Quick-DNA Microprep Kit. Amplification of TCRbeta DNA was done with the immunoSEQ hsTCRbeta kit, following the protocol from the manufacturer. TCRbeta libraries were sequenced on an Illumina MiSeq instrument. The original pipeline was this. Removing out-of-frame sequences left a few million distinct TCRbeta sequences, an average of approximately 65,000 per individual. Each individual was scored using the number of 150 to 200 previously reported CMV-associated TCRbeta sequences that the individual carried and the total number of productive distinct TCRbeta sequences. A beta-binomial model was reimplemented in Python, and scikit-learn random forests with default parameters were trained on US cohort data. Classifier performance on the Belgian cohort was summarized as median AUC with percentile confidence intervals over 10,000 bootstrap iterations. TCRdb took this table from immuneACCESS and kept in-frame rearrangements with V and J called. Such tables lack part of the clones; where checked against another copy, unresolved V genes explain under half of the gap, and the rest is unexplained. V, J and clone size are taken as reported in that table, and D and trimming were inferred from the DNA itself. The sample profile shows 50,000 or so clones; roughly 74% of them were found once. Of the sample, 1.2% is held by the ten largest clones.

The receptor was isolated from an adult in good health and CMV-seropositive. The rearrangement joined TRBV18 to TRBJ1-1, and 8 junctional nucleotides match TRBD1. The sample consisted of memory CD4+ T cells from blood. The DNA is TGTGCCAGCTCACGATCACAGGGGGACACTGAAGCTTTCTTT. It is translated as CASSRSQGDTEAFF.